The rows below give T cell receptor beta chains drawn from one sample of a study of T cell responses to AZD1222 COVID-19 vaccine. Method: immunoSEQ multiplex PCR; TCRdb's copy keeps in-frame clones and lacks some. The sample carries 120,000 to 150,000 clones, 85% to 95% recorded once. Sequenced material: peripheral blood, taken 28 days after the second AZD1222 dose. The receptor source for this set is an adult who received the AZD1222 COVID-19 vaccine. Both conserved end residues are part of each CDR3. The order of the fields is V gene, D gene, clone size, J gene, CDR3 protein, CDR3 DNA. The D gene is left open where the match is weak. Not every row has a clone size; where given, it reads once, few, many or a size class.

V gene: TRBV4-1
D gene: NA
clone size: NA
J gene: TRBJ1-1
CDR3 protein: CASSLAGGTEAFF
CDR3 DNA: TGCGCCAGCAGCCTGGCGGGTGGAACTGAAGCTTTCTTT

V gene: TRBV3-1/TRBV3-2
D gene: NA
clone size: NA
J gene: TRBJ2-3
CDR3 protein: CASSPADSKPTILCTDTQYF
CDR3 DNA: TGTGCCAGCAGCCCAGCGGACTCTAAACCCACCATTTTATGCACAGATACGCAGTATTTT

V gene: TRBV7-9
D gene: NA
clone size: NA
J gene: TRBJ1-2
CDR3 protein: CASSFDIYGYTF
CDR3 DNA: TGTGCCAGCAGCTTTGATATCTATGGCTACACCTTC

V gene: TRBV10-3
D gene: TRBD2
clone size: NA
J gene: TRBJ2-3
CDR3 protein: CAIRAGGEVGDTQYF
CDR3 DNA: TGTGCCATTCGAGCGGGAGGGGAGGTGGGAGATACGCAGTATTTT

V gene: TRBV9
D gene: TRBD1
clone size: NA
J gene: TRBJ2-1
CDR3 protein: CASSRGQGRNEQFF
CDR3 DNA: TGTGCCAGCAGCAGGGGACAGGGTCGGAATGAGCAGTTCTTC

V gene: TRBV7-2
D gene: TRBD1
clone size: NA
J gene: TRBJ1-2
CDR3 protein: CASSPGQGTHYGYTF
CDR3 DNA: TGTGCCAGCAGCCCAGGACAGGGAACCCACTATGGCTACACCTTC

V gene: TRBV19
D gene: NA
clone size: NA
J gene: TRBJ1-6
CDR3 protein: CASSKQDYNSPLHF
CDR3 DNA: TGTGCCAGTAGTAAACAAGACTATAATTCACCCCTCCACTTT

V gene: TRBV12-3/TRBV12-4
D gene: NA
clone size: NA
J gene: TRBJ1-2
CDR3 protein: CASRAGEAYGYTF
CDR3 DNA: TGTGCCAGCAGAGCAGGGGAGGCCTACGGCTACACCTTC

V gene: TRBV7-2
D gene: NA
clone size: NA
J gene: TRBJ2-5
CDR3 protein: CASSPNARLLETQYF
CDR3 DNA: TGTGCCAGCAGCCCCAACGCCCGGTTGCTGGAGACCCAGTACTTC

V gene: TRBV18
D gene: NA
clone size: NA
J gene: TRBJ1-2
CDR3 protein: CASSPSGASNYGYTF
CDR3 DNA: TGTGCCAGCTCACCCTCGGGAGCTTCTAACTATGGCTACACCTTC

V gene: TRBV30
D gene: NA
clone size: NA
J gene: TRBJ1-3
CDR3 protein: CAWMSGNTIYF
CDR3 DNA: TGTGCCTGGATGTCTGGAAACACCATATATTTT

V gene: TRBV19
D gene: NA
clone size: NA
J gene: TRBJ1-6
CDR3 protein: CATTSGYNSPLHF
CDR3 DNA: TGTGCCACAACTTCAGGGTATAATTCACCCCTCCACTTT

V gene: TRBV5-4
D gene: NA
clone size: NA
J gene: TRBJ1-2
CDR3 protein: CASRRQEGTYGYTF
CDR3 DNA: TGTGCCAGCAGGAGACAGGAGGGGACCTATGGCTACACCTTC

V gene: TRBV5-1
D gene: NA
clone size: NA
J gene: TRBJ1-6
CDR3 protein: CASSLAPSGLESYSPLHF
CDR3 DNA: TGCGCCAGCAGCTTGGCCCCATCGGGCCTGGAAAGCTATTCACCCCTCCACTTT

V gene: TRBV5-8
D gene: TRBD1
clone size: NA
J gene: TRBJ1-6
CDR3 protein: CASSGDRAYNSPLHF
CDR3 DNA: TGTGCCAGCAGCGGGGACAGGGCGTATAATTCACCCCTCCACTTT

V gene: TRBV6-5
D gene: TRBD1
clone size: NA
J gene: TRBJ2-1
CDR3 protein: CASSYSGTGGNEQFF
CDR3 DNA: TGTGCCAGCAGTTACTCGGGGACAGGGGGCAATGAGCAGTTCTTC

V gene: TRBV19
D gene: NA
clone size: NA
J gene: TRBJ2-7
CDR3 protein: CASSIGTESYEQYF
CDR3 DNA: TGTGCCAGTAGTATCGGGACCGAATCCTACGAGCAGTACTTC

V gene: TRBV27
D gene: TRBD2
clone size: NA
J gene: TRBJ2-3
CDR3 protein: CASSSTSGATDTQYF
CDR3 DNA: TGTGCCAGCAGTTCTACTAGCGGAGCAACAGATACGCAGTATTTT

V gene: TRBV6-2/TRBV6-3
D gene: NA
clone size: few
J gene: TRBJ1-1
CDR3 protein: CASSYSMPANTEAFF
CDR3 DNA: TGTGCCAGCAGTTACTCGATGCCCGCGAACACTGAAGCTTTCTTT

V gene: TRBV10-3
D gene: NA
clone size: NA
J gene: TRBJ1-3
CDR3 protein: CASGTFSGNTIYF
CDR3 DNA: TGTGCCTCCGGGACATTCTCTGGAAACACCATATATTTT

V gene: TRBV9
D gene: NA
clone size: NA
J gene: TRBJ1-3
CDR3 protein: CASSVTGSGGNTIYF
CDR3 DNA: TGTGCCAGCAGCGTCACAGGGAGCGGCGGAAACACCATATATTTT

V gene: TRBV5-1
D gene: NA
clone size: NA
J gene: TRBJ2-2
CDR3 protein: CASSLETATGELFF
CDR3 DNA: TGCGCCAGCAGCTTAGAGACAGCCACCGGGGAGCTGTTTTTT

V gene: TRBV9
D gene: NA
clone size: NA
J gene: TRBJ1-2
CDR3 protein: CASSVGGYNYGYTF
CDR3 DNA: TGTGCCAGCAGCGTTGGGGGGTACAACTATGGCTACACCTTC

V gene: TRBV15
D gene: NA
clone size: NA
J gene: TRBJ1-1
CDR3 protein: CATSRVENTEAFF
CDR3 DNA: TGTGCCACCAGCAGAGTGGAGAACACTGAAGCTTTCTTT

V gene: TRBV28
D gene: TRBD1
clone size: NA
J gene: TRBJ1-1
CDR3 protein: CASSLTGVNTEAFF
CDR3 DNA: TGTGCCAGCAGCCTGACAGGGGTGAACACTGAAGCTTTCTTT

V gene: TRBV12-3/TRBV12-4
D gene: NA
clone size: NA
J gene: TRBJ1-2
CDR3 protein: CASSSDRSNTF
CDR3 DNA: TGTGCCAGCAGTTCTGACAGGTCGAACACCTTC

V gene: TRBV11-2
D gene: NA
clone size: once
J gene: TRBJ1-4
CDR3 protein: CASSSGPGEKLFF
CDR3 DNA: TGTGCCAGCAGCTCCGGCCCCGGTGAAAAACTGTTTTTT

V gene: TRBV7-3
D gene: NA
clone size: NA
J gene: TRBJ2-5
CDR3 protein: CASSLTGRLRAGQETQYF
CDR3 DNA: TGTGCCAGCAGCTTGACCGGTAGACTTAGGGCAGGCCAAGAGACCCAGTACTTC

V gene: TRBV9
D gene: NA
clone size: few
J gene: TRBJ2-7
CDR3 protein: CASSPGSSYEQYF
CDR3 DNA: TGTGCCAGCAGCCCCGGCAGCTCCTACGAGCAGTACTTC

V gene: TRBV12-3/TRBV12-4
D gene: NA
clone size: NA
J gene: TRBJ2-3
CDR3 protein: CASRTPSTDTQYF
CDR3 DNA: TGTGCCAGCAGAACGCCGAGCACAGATACGCAGTATTTT

V gene: TRBV5-3
D gene: NA
clone size: once
J gene: TRBJ2-1
CDR3 protein: CARRRERGQVDEQFF
CDR3 DNA: TGTGCCAGAAGGCGGGAGAGGGGGCAGGTTGATGAGCAGTTCTTC

V gene: TRBV5-1
D gene: NA
clone size: NA
J gene: TRBJ1-1
CDR3 protein: CASSLAVSSWGQNTEAFF
CDR3 DNA: TGCGCCAGCAGCTTGGCCGTTTCCTCCTGGGGCCAGAACACTGAAGCTTTCTTT

V gene: TRBV11-2
D gene: NA
clone size: NA
J gene: TRBJ1-2
CDR3 protein: CASSFGGEGYTF
CDR3 DNA: TGTGCCAGCAGCTTCGGAGGGGAAGGCTACACCTTC

V gene: TRBV4-2
D gene: NA
clone size: once
J gene: TRBJ1-1
CDR3 protein: CASSVNRVEAFF
CDR3 DNA: TGTGCCAGCAGCGTGAACAGGGTTGAAGCTTTCTTT

V gene: TRBV4-1
D gene: NA
clone size: NA
J gene: TRBJ1-5
CDR3 protein: CASGSGRGHYEPQHF
CDR3 DNA: TGCGCCAGCGGAAGCGGCAGGGGCCACTACGAGCCCCAGCATTTT

V gene: TRBV2
D gene: NA
clone size: NA
J gene: TRBJ2-5
CDR3 protein: CASVGAETQYF
CDR3 DNA: TGTGCCAGCGTGGGGGCAGAGACCCAGTACTTC

V gene: TRBV3-1/TRBV3-2
D gene: TRBD2
clone size: NA
J gene: TRBJ2-7
CDR3 protein: CASSQTTRTSGSRYEQYF
CDR3 DNA: TGTGCCAGCAGCCAAACCACACGTACTAGCGGGAGTCGGTACGAGCAGTACTTC

V gene: TRBV10-2
D gene: NA
clone size: NA
J gene: TRBJ2-7
CDR3 protein: CASRSGGEQYF
CDR3 DNA: TGCGCCAGCAGATCCGGAGGGGAGCAGTACTTC

V gene: TRBV7-9
D gene: NA
clone size: NA
J gene: TRBJ1-1
CDR3 protein: CASSQTGANTEAFF
CDR3 DNA: TGTGCCAGCAGCCAAACAGGAGCGAACACTGAAGCTTTCTTT

V gene: TRBV19
D gene: TRBD2
clone size: NA
J gene: TRBJ2-1
CDR3 protein: CASRITGRESEQFF
CDR3 DNA: TGTGCCAGTAGAATAACTGGGCGGGAGAGTGAGCAGTTCTTC

V gene: TRBV28
D gene: NA
clone size: NA
J gene: TRBJ1-1
CDR3 protein: CASSSSFRQLNTEAFF
CDR3 DNA: TGTGCCAGCAGCTCCTCATTCCGACAGTTGAACACTGAAGCTTTCTTT

V gene: TRBV5-1
D gene: NA
clone size: NA
J gene: TRBJ2-3
CDR3 protein: CASSSIGGGANTQYF
CDR3 DNA: TGCGCCAGCAGCTCCATTGGGGGTGGGGCAAATACGCAGTATTTT

V gene: TRBV19
D gene: TRBD1
clone size: NA
J gene: TRBJ1-2
CDR3 protein: CASSISLDGQGPLF
CDR3 DNA: TGTGCCAGTAGTATCAGTCTTGACGGACAGGGGCCCCTCTTC

V gene: TRBV24-1
D gene: TRBD2
clone size: NA
J gene: TRBJ2-1
CDR3 protein: CATSDPQTSLGDPSSYNEQFF
CDR3 DNA: TGTGCCACCAGTGATCCGCAGACTAGCCTCGGTGACCCCAGCTCCTACAATGAGCAGTTCTTC

V gene: TRBV5-1
D gene: NA
clone size: NA
J gene: TRBJ2-3
CDR3 protein: CASGGGGDTQYF
CDR3 DNA: TGCGCCAGCGGAGGGGGAGGAGATACGCAGTATTTT

V gene: TRBV28
D gene: NA
clone size: NA
J gene: TRBJ1-2
CDR3 protein: CASNVQQIANYGYTF
CDR3 DNA: TGTGCCAGCAATGTCCAGCAGATAGCTAACTATGGCTACACCTTC

V gene: TRBV3-1/TRBV3-2
D gene: NA
clone size: NA
J gene: TRBJ1-3
CDR3 protein: CASSAGNTIYF
CDR3 DNA: TGTGCCAGCAGCGCTGGAAACACCATATATTTT

V gene: TRBV5-1
D gene: NA
clone size: NA
J gene: TRBJ1-6
CDR3 protein: CASSSSTGASPLHF
CDR3 DNA: TGCGCCAGCAGCTCATCGACAGGTGCCTCACCCCTCCACTTT

V gene: TRBV2
D gene: TRBD1
clone size: NA
J gene: TRBJ1-2
CDR3 protein: CASNNPLTGGKGYGYTF
CDR3 DNA: TGTGCCAGCAATAATCCTCTGACAGGGGGCAAAGGCTATGGCTACACCTTC